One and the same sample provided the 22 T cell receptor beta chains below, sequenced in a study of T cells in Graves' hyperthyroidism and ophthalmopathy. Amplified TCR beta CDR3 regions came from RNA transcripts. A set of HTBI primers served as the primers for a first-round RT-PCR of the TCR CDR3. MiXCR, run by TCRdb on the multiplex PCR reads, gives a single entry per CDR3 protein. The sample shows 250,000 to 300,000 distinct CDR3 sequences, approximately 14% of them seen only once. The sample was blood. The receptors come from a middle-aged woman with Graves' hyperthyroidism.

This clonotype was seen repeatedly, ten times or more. This chain's CDR3 is CASSPRAEAYEQYF. The CDR3 DNA reads as TGTGCCAGCTCACCAAGGGCAGAGGCCTACGAGCAGTACTTC. The chain is built from TRBV18 and TRBJ2-7; D remains ambiguous. The CDR3 runs 14 residues. Germline-derived CDR1 and CDR2 are KGHSH and LQKENI. The V gene lost 2 bases and the J gene lost 2 bases, with 10 bases spanning the gap.

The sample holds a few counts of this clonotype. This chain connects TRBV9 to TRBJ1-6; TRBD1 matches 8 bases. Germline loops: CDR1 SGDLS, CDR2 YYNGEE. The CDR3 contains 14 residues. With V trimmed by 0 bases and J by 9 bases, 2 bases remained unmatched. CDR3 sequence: CASSVGTGTSPLHF. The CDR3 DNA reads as TGTGCCAGCAGCGTAGGGACAGGGACTTCACCCCTCCACTTT. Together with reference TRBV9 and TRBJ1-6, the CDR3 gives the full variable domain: DSGVTQTPKHLITATGQRVTLRCSPRSGDLSVYWYQQSLDQGLQFLIQYYNGEERAKGNILERFSAQQFPDLHSELNLSSLELGDSALYFCASSVGTGTSPLHFGNGTRLTVT.

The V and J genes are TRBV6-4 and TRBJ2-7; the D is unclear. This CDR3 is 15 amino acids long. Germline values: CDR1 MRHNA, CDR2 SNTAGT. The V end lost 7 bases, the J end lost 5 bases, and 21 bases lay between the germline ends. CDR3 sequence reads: CASMIGPTIPNEQYF. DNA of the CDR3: TGTGCCAGCATGATCGGTCCCACCATACCCAACGAGCAGTACTTC.

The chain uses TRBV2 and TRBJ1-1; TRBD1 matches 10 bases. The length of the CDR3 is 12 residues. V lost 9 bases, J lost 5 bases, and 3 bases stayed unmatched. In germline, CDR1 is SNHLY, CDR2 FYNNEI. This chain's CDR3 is CARDRGRTEAFF. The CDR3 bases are TGTGCCAGAGACAGGGGGCGAACTGAAGCTTTCTTT.

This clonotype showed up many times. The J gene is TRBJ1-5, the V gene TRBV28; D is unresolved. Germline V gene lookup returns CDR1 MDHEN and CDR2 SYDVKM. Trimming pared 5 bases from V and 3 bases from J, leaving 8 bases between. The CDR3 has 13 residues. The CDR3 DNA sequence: TGTGCCAGCAGTATCCGCCCCAATCAGCCCCAGCATTTT. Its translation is CASSIRPNQPQHF.

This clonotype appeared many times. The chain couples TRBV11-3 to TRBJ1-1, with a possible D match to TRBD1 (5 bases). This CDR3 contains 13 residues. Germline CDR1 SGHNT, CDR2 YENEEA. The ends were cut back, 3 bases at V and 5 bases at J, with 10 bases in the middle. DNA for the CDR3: TGTGCCAGCAGCTTTAATGGGGGGACTGAAGCTTTCTTT. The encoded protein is CASSFNGGTEAFF.

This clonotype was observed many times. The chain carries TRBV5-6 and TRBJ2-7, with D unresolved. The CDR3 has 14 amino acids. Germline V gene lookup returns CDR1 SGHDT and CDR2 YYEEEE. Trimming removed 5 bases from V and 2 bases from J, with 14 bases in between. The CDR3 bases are TGTGCCAGCAGTCCGGACGCGTCCCCCTACGAGCAGTACTTC. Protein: CASSPDASPYEQYF.

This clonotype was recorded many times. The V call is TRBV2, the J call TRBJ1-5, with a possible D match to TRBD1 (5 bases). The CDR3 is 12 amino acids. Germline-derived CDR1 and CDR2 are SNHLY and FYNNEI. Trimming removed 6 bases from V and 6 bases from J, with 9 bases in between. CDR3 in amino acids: CASRAGSQPQHF. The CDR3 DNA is TGTGCCAGCAGAGCAGGGAGTCAGCCCCAGCATTTT.

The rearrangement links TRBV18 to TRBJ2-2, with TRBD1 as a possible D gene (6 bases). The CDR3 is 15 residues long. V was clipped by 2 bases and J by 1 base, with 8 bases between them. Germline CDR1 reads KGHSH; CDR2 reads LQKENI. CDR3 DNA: TGTGCCAGCTCACCATGGGGGCGGAACACCGGGGAGCTGTTTTTT. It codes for CASSPWGRNTGELFF.

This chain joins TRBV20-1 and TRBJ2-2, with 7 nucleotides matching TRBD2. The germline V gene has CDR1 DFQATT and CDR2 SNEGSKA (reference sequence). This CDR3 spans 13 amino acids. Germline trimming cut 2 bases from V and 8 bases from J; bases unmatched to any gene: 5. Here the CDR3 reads CSARWTRRGELFF. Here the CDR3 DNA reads TGCAGTGCTAGATGGACTAGAAGGGGGGAGCTGTTTTTT.

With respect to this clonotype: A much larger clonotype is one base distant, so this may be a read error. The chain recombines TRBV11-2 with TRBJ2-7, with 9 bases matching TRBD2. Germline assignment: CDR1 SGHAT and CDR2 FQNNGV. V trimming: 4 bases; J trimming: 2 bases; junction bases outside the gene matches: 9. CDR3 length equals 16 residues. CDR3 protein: CASSSSLTSGAYEQYF. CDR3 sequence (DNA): TGTGCCAGCAGCTCATCTCTGACTAGCGGAGCCTACGAGCAGTACTTC. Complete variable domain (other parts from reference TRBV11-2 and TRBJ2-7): EAGVAQSPRYKIIEKRQSVAFWCNPISGHATLYWYQQILGQGPKLLIQFQNNGVVDDSQLPKDRFSAERLKGVDSTLKIQPAKLEDSAVYLCASSSSLTSGAYEQYFGPGTRLTVT.

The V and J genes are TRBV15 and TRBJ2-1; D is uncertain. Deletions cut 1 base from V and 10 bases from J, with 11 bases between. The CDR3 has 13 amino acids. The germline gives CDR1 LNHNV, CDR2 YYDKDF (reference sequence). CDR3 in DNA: TGTGCCACCAGCAGAGTTGGCGGAGAAGAGCAGTTCTTC. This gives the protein CATSRVGGEEQFF.

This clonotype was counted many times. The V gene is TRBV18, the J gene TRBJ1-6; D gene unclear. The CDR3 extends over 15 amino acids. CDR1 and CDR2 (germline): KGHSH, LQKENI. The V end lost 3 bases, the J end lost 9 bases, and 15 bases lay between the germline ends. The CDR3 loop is CASSPSRGWGSPLHF. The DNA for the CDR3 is TGTGCCAGCTCACCCTCTCGAGGGTGGGGTTCACCCCTCCACTTT.

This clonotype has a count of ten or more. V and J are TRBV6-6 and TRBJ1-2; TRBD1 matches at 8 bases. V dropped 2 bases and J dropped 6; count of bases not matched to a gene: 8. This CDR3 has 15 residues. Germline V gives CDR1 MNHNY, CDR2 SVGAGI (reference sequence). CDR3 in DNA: TGTGCCAGCAGTTACCGCCCAGGGGGCTTAGATGGCTACACCTTC. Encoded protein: CASSYRPGGLDGYTF.

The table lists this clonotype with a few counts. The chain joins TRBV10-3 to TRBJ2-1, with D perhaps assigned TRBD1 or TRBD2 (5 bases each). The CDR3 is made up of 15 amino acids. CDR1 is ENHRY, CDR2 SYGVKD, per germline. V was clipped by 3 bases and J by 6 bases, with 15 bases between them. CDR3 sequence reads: CAISDRGRYFNEQFF. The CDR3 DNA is TGTGCCATCAGTGATAGGGGACGTTACTTCAATGAGCAGTTCTTC.

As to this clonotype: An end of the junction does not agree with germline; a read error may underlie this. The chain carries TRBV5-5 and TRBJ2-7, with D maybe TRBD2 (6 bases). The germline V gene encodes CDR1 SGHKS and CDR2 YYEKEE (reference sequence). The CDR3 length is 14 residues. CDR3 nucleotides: TGTACCAGCAGCGACGAGGACTACGACTACGAGCAGTACTTC. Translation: CTSSDEDYDYEQYF.

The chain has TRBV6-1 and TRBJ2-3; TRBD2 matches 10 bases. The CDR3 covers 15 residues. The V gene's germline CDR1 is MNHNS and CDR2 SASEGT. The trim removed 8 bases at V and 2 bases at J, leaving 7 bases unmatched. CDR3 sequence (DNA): TGTGCCAGCCTTGGACTAGCGGCCATCACAGATACGCAGTATTTT. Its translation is CASLGLAAITDTQYF.

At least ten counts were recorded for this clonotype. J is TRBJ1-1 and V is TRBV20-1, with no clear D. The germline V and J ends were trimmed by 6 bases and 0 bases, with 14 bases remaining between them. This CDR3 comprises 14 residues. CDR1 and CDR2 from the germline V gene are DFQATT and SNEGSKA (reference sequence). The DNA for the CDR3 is TGCAGTGCCCCCCCTTTTGCCATGAACACTGAAGCTTTCTTT. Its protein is CSAPPFAMNTEAFF.

The CDR3 loop is CASSFGLAGGYEQFF. The CDR3 DNA is TGTGCCAGCAGCTTTGGACTAGCGGGAGGGTATGAGCAGTTCTTC. The gene calls are TRBV11-3 and TRBJ2-1; 15 positions match TRBD2. Per germline, CDR1 SGHNT and CDR2 YENEEA. V shed 3 bases and J 8 bases; nucleotides not matched to a gene: 2. This CDR3 region has 15 residues.

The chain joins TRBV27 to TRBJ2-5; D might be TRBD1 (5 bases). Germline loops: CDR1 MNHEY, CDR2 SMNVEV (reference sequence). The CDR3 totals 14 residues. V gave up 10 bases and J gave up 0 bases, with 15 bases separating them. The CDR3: CATPDIWYQETQYF. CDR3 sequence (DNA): TGTGCCACGCCGGACATCTGGTACCAAGAGACCCAGTACTTC.

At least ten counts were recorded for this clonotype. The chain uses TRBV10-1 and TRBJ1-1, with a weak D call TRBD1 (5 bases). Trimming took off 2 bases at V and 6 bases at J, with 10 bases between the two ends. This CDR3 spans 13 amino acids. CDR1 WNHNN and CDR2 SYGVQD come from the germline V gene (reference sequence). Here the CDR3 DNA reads TGCGCCAGCAGTGAGAGGTCCAGGGCTGAAGCTTTCTTT. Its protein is CASSERSRAEAFF.

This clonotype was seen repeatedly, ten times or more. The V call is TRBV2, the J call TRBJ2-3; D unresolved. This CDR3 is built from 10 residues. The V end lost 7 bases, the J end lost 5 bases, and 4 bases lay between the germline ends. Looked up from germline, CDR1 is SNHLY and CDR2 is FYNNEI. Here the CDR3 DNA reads TGTGCCAGCAAACTAGATACGCAGTATTTT. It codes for CASKLDTQYF.